This TCR beta chain was sequenced for a study of blood T cells in healthy people across ages. On this clonotype: Its antigen is currently unknown.

A second PCR, run for about 7 to 11 cycles, used a sample-barcoded 5' primer plus a J-beta primer mix. Every single cDNA molecule received a tag from a template-switch adaptor with 12 random nucleotides. Each CDR3 protein is one row after TCRdb ran MiXCR on the 5' RACE reads. Here the sample spans about 650,000 distinct CDR3 sequences, 45% to 60% being singletons. Germline V gene lookup returns CDR1 DFQATT and CDR2 SNEGSKA (reference sequence). V shed 4 bases and J shed 4 bases, with 11 bases lying between them. The CDR3 loop spans 14 amino acids. Study observations and caveats: There were more naive CD4+ cells and higher diversity in long-lived donors than in aged donors.

Sequencing used blood. The receptor was isolated from a woman of 80 years or more in good health. The J gene is TRBJ2-6, the V gene TRBV20-1; D remains unclear. CDR3 nucleotide sequence: TGCAGTGCTACCGATAGGGTCGGGGCCAACGTCCTGACTTTC. Amino acid sequence: CSATDRVGANVLTF.